One T cell receptor (beta chain) is described in this entry. Its specificity is not known. This was a deep-level run. Libraries were prepared by immunoSEQ multiplex PCR; TCRdb keeps only in-frame clonotypes and omits some of them. The repertoire holds about 1.5 million clones, with roughly 95% as singletons. This entry comes from a study of shared clonotypes between healthy human individuals. Study at large: A donor's plate count was three for CD4 naive and three for CD4 memory; CD8 naive had two and CD8 memory one. Whole-study results and caveats: On the whole, naive subsets had larger estimated richness than memory subsets had.

Germline V gene data show CDR1 as SNHLY and CDR2 as FYNNEI. Trimming removed 3 bases from V and 4 bases from J; junction bases left unmatched: 4. CDR3 length equals 14 residues. Donation came from healthy HIV-negative adults that had no recent acute infections or vaccinations. The sequence came from a man aged 25 to 40 in good health. The chain uses TRBV2 and TRBJ2-5; 8 positions agree with TRBD1. The source material was naive CD4+ T cells sorted from blood. Subset specified: CD45RA+ positively selected. CDR3 DNA: TGTGCCAGCAGTGACCGGACAGGGAGAGAGACCCAGTACTTC. Encoded protein: CASSDRTGRETQYF.